Given below is one TCR beta chain in context. What it binds is not known. This specimen comes from a study of cytomegalovirus exposure and HLA in healthy donors. Study-wide results and caveats: The study assumed roughly uniform donor sequencing depth for presence/absence analyses.

The V end lost 6 bases, the J end lost 4 bases, and 7 bases lay between the germline ends. Germline values: CDR1 MGHDK, CDR2 SYGVNS. This CDR3 is built from 12 residues. Primers included in the PCR were 60 Vbeta and 13 Jbeta primers. The method was immunoSEQ multiplex PCR; TCRdb's version includes in-frame clones alone and lacks a portion of them. The sample has about 160,000 clones, approximately 80% seen once. J is TRBJ2-1 and V is TRBV25-1; D may be TRBD2 (6 bases). The sample was PBMCs. The receptor was derived from a woman aged 50 to 60 in good health and CMV-seronegative. The CDR3 spells CASSGGYNEQFF. In nucleotides, the CDR3 is TGTGCCAGCAGCGGGGGTTACAATGAGCAGTTCTTC.